Described below is a single T cell receptor beta chain sequence and its context. What it recognizes is unknown. The V gene lost 3 bases and the J gene lost 6 bases, with 8 bases spanning the gap. CDR3 size: 12 residues. Germline CDR1 SEHNR, CDR2 FQNEAQ (reference sequence). Each subset's genomic DNA was shared equally among a number of immunoSEQ plates. Only in-frame clones appear in the TCRdb table, and some are missing; sequencing was by immunoSEQ multiplex PCR. The data contain 2 million to 2.5 million clones, around 93% of them singletons. The entry originates in a study of shared clonotypes between healthy human individuals. Study findings and constraints: Naive subsets usually exceeded memory subsets in estimated richness. In contrast to clonotypes shared by all four donors, non-shared clonotypes had lower generation probabilities. Sharing of clonotypes among donors was expected to vary with sequencing depth.

The source of this sequence is a young man in good health. Some clones in this sample may be carry-over from other donors' samples. V is TRBV7-9 and J is TRBJ1-1; D unclear. Sequenced input: naive CD4+ T cells from PBMCs. Sample subset: CD45RA+ positively selected. CDR3 sequence reads: CASSFRVAEAFF. The CDR3 DNA reads TGTGCCAGCAGCTTTAGAGTGGCTGAAGCTTTCTTT.